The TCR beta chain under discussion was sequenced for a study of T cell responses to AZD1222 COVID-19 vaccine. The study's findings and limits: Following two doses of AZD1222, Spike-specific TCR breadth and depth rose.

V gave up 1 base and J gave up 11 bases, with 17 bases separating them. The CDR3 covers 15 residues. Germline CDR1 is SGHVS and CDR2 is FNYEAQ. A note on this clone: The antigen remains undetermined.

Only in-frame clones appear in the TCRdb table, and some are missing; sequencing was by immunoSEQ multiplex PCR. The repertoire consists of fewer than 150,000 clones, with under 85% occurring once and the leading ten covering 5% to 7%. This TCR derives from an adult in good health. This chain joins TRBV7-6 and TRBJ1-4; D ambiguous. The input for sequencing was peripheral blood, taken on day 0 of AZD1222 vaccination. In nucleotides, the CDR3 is TGTGCCAGCAGCTTAGAAATATTGAGCCCGGGGAAACTGTTTTTT. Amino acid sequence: CASSLEILSPGKLFF.